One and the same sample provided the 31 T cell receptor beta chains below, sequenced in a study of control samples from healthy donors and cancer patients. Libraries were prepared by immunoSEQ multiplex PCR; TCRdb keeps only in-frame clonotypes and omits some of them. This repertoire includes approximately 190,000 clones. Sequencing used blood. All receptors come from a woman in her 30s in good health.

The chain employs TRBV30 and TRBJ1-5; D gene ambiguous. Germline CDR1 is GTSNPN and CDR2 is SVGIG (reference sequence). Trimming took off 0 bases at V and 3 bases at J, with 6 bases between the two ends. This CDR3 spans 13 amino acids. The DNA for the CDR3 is TGTGCCTGGAGTGTAGCGCACAATCAGCCCCAGCATTTT. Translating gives CAWSVAHNQPQHF.

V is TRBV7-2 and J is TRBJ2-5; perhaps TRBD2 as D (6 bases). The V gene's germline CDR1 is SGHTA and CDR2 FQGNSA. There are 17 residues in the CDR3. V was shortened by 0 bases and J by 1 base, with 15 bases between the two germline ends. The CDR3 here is CASSLASNRELQETQYF. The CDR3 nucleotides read TGTGCCAGCAGCTTAGCCTCTAATCGGGAGCTCCAAGAGACCCAGTACTTC. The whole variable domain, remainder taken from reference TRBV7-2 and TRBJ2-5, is GAGVSQSPSNKVTEKGKDVELRCDPISGHTALYWYRQSLGQGLEFLIYFQGNSAPDKSGLPSDRFSAERTGGSVSTLTIQRTQQEDSAVYLCASSLASNRELQETQYFGPGTRLLVL.

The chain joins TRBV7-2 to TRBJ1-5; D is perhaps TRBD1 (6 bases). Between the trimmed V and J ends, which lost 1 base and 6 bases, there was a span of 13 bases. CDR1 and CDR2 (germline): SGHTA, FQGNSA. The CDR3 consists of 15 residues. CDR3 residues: CASSLDLQGTQPQHF. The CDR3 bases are TGTGCCAGCAGCTTAGATCTACAGGGCACTCAGCCCCAGCATTTT.

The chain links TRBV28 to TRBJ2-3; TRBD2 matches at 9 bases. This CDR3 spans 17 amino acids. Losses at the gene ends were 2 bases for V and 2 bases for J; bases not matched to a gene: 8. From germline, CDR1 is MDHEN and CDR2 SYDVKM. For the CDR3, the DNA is TGTGCCAGCAGTTTACCATCAGCGGGGGGCAACACAGATACGCAGTATTTT. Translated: CASSLPSAGGNTDTQYF. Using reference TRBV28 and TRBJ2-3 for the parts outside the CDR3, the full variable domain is DVKVTQSSRYLVKRTGEKVFLECVQDMDHENMFWYRQDPGLGLRLIYFSYDVKMKEKGDIPEGYSVSREKKERFSLILESASTNQTSMYLCASSLPSAGGNTDTQYFGPGTRLTVL.

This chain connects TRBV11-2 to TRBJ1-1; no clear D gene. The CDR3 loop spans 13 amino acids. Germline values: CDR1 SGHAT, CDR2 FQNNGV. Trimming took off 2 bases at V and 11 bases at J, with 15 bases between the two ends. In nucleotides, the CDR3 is TGTGCCAGCAGCTTATCAGGCCCCCTGGGGGCTTTCTTT. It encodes CASSLSGPLGAFF.

DNA of the CDR3: TGTGCCAGCGGACTGGGGGACAGGGATTTGAACACTGAAGCTTTCTTT. Translated, it gives CASGLGDRDLNTEAFF. The J gene is TRBJ1-1, the V gene TRBV5-6; TRBD1 aligns across 9 bases. The CDR3 totals 16 residues. The germline V gene encodes CDR1 SGHDT and CDR2 YYEEEE. Losses at the gene ends were 7 bases for V and 0 bases for J; bases not matched to a gene: 10.

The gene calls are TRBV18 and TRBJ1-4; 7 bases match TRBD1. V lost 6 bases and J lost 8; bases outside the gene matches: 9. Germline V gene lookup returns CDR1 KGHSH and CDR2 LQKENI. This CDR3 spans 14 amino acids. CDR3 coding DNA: TGTGCCAGCTCTCCCGGACAGGTCGAAGAAAAACTGTTTTTT. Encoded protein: CASSPGQVEEKLFF.

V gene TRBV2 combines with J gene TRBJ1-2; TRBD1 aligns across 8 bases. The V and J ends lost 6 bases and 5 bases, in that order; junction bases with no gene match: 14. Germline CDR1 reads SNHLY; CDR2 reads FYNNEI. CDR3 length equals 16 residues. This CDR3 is CASRRTGFPPGYGYTF. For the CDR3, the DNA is TGTGCCAGCAGAAGGACAGGGTTCCCACCTGGGTATGGCTACACCTTC.

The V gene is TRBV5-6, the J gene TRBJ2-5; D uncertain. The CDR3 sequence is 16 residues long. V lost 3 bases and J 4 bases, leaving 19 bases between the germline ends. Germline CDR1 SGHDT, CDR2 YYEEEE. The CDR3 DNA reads TGTGCCAGCAGCTCCTTATCTTGGGCATCGGCAGAGACCCAGTACTTC. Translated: CASSSLSWASAETQYF.

CDR3 in amino acids: CASSPRGAHTRFEALHF. The DNA of the CDR3 is TGTGCCAGCTCACCAAGGGGGGCCCACACCCGGTTTGAGGCCCTCCACTTT. The gene calls are TRBV18 and TRBJ1-6; TRBD1 might be the D (6 bases). Trimming shortened V by 2 bases and J by 14 bases, and 25 bases separated the two germline ends. The CDR3 sequence is 17 residues long. Germline V gene sequence: CDR1 KGHSH, CDR2 LQKENI.

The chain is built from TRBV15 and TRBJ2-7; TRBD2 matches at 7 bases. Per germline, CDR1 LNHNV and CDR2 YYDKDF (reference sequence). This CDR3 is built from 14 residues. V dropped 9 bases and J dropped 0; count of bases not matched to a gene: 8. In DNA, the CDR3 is TGTGCCACACCGGGAGGACTTAACTCCTACGAGCAGTACTTC. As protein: CATPGGLNSYEQYF.

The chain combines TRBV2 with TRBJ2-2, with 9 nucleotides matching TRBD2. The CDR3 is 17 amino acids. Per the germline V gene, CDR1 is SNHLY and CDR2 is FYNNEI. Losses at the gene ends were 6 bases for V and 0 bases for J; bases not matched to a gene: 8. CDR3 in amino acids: CASRWTSGGSNTGELFF. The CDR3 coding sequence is TGTGCCAGCAGGTGGACGAGCGGGGGGTCGAACACCGGGGAGCTGTTTTTT.

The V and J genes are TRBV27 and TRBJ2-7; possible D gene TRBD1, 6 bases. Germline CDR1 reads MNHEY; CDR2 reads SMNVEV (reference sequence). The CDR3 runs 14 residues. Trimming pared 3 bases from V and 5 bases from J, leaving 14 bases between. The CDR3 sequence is CASSFVYRDNEQYF. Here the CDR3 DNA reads TGTGCCAGCAGTTTCGTTTACAGGGACAACGAGCAGTACTTC.

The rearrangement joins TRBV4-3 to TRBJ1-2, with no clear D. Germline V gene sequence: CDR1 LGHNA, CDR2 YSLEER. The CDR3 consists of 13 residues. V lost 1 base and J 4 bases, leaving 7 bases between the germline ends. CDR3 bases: TGCGCCAGCAGCCAAGGGCGGCTCTATGGCTACACCTTC. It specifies CASSQGRLYGYTF.

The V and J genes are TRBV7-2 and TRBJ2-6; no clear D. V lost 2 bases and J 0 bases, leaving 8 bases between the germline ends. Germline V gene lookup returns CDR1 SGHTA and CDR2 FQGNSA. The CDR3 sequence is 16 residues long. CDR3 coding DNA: TGTGCCAGCAGCTTAAGTCCGGGCTCTGGGGCCAACGTCCTGACTTTC. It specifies CASSLSPGSGANVLTF.

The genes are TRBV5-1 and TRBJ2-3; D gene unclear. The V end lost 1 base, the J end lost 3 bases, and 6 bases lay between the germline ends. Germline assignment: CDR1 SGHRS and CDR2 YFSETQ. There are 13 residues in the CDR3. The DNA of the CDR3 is TGCGCCAGCAGCTTGTTCCTGACAGATACGCAGTATTTT. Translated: CASSLFLTDTQYF.

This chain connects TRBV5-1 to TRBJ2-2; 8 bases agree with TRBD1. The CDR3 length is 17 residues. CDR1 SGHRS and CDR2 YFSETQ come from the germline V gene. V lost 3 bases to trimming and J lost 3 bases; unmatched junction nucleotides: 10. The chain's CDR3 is CASSWNPGTGYTGELFF. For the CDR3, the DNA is TGCGCCAGCAGCTGGAATCCCGGGACAGGTTACACCGGGGAGCTGTTTTTT.

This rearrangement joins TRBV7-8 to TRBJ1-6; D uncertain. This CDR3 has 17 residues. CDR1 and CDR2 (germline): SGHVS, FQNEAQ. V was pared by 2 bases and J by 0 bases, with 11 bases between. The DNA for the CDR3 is TGTGCCAGCAGCTTATCGGGCCTTAGCTCCTATAATTCACCCCTCCACTTT. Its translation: CASSLSGLSSYNSPLHF.

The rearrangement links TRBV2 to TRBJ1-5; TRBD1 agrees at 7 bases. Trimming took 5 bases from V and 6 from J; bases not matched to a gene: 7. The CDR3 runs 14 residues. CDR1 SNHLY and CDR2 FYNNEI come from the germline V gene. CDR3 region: CASSQTGYGQPQHF. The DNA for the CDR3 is TGTGCCAGCAGTCAGACAGGGTATGGTCAGCCCCAGCATTTT.

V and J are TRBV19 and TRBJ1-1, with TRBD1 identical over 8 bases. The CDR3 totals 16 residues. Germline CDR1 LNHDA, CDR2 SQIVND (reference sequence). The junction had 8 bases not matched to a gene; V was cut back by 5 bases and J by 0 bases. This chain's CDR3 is CASSWRDRGMNTEAFF. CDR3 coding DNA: TGTGCCAGTAGTTGGCGCGACAGGGGTATGAACACTGAAGCTTTCTTT.

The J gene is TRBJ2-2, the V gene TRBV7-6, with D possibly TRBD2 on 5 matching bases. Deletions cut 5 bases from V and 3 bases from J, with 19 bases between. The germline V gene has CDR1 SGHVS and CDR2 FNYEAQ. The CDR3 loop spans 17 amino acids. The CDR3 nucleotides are TGTGCCAGCAGCCCTGAGGAGGACTTGACCTACACCGGGGAGCTGTTTTTT. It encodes CASSPEEDLTYTGELFF.

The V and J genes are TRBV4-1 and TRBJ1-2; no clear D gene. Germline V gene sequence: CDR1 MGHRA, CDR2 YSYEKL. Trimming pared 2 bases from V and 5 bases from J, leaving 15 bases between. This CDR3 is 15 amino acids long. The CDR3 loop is CASSQRGLTEYGYTF. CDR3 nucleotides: TGCGCCAGCAGCCAAAGAGGCTTAACAGAGTATGGCTACACCTTC.

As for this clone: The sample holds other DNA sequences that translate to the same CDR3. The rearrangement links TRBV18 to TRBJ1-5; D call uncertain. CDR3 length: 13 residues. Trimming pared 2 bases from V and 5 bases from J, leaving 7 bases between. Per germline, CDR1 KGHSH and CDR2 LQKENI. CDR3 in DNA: TGTGCCAGCTCACCAGGACGGGATCAGCCCCAGCATTTT. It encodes CASSPGRDQPQHF.

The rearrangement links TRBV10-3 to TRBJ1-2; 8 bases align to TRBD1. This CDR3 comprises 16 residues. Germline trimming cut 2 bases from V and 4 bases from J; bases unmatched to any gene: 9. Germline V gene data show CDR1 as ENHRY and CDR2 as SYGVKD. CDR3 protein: CAISEGTGRNLYGYTF. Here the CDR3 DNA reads TGTGCCATCAGTGAGGGGACAGGAAGGAACCTCTATGGCTACACCTTC.

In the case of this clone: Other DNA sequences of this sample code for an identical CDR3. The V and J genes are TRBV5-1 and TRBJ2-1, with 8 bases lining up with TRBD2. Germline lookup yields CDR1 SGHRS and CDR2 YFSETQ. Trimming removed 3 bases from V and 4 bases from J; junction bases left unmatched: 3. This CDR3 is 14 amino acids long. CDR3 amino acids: CASSSSGGYNEQFF. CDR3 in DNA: TGCGCCAGCAGCTCCAGCGGGGGATACAATGAGCAGTTCTTC.

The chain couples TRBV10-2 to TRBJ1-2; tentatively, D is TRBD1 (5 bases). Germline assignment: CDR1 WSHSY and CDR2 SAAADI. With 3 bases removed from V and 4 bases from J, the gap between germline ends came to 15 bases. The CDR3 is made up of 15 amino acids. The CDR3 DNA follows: TGCGCCAGCAGTGATTCCTACGGCAGGGTCTATGGCTACACCTTC. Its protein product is CASSDSYGRVYGYTF.

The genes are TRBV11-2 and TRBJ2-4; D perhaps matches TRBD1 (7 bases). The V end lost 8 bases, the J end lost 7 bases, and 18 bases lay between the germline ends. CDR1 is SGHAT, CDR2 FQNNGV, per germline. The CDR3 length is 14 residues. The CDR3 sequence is CASLSTGRRNIQYF. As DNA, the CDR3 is TGTGCCAGCCTCTCGACAGGGAGGAGGAACATTCAGTACTTC.

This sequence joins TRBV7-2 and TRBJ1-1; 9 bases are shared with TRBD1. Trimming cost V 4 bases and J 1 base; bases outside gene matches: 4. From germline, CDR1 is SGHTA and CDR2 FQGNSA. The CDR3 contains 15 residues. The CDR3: CASSSRQGENTEAFF. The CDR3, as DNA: TGTGCCAGCAGCTCCCGACAGGGGGAGAACACTGAAGCTTTCTTT.

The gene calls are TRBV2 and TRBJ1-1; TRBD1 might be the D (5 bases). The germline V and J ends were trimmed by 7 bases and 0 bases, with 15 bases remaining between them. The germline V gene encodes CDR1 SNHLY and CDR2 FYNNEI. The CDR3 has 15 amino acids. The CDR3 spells CASTLQMGVNTEAFF. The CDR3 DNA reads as TGTGCCAGCACCCTACAGATGGGGGTGAACACTGAAGCTTTCTTT.

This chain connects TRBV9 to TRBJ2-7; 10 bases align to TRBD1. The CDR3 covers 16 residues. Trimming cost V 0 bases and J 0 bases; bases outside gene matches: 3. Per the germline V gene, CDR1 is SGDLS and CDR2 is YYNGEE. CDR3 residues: CASSVGRTGGSYEQYF. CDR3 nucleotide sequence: TGTGCCAGCAGCGTAGGTCGGACAGGGGGCTCCTACGAGCAGTACTTC.

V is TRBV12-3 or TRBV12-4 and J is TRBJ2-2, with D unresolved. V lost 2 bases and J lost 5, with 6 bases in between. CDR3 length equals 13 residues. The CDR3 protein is CASSLWGTGELFF. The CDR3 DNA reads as TGTGCCAGCAGTTTATGGGGAACCGGGGAGCTGTTTTTT.